The present T cell receptor (beta chain) was sequenced within a study of shared clonotypes between healthy human individuals. This CDR3 has 11 amino acids. Germline CDR1 reads SGHTA; CDR2 reads FQGNSA. Trimming shortened V by 3 bases and J by 6 bases, and 6 bases separated the two germline ends. Using immunoSEQ multiplex PCR, the repertoire was profiled, and TCRdb retains in-frame clones only, with some absent. The sample contains about 360,000 clones, roughly 80% of which appear only once. This clone was counted only a few times. The study separated CD4+ cells into CD45RA+ naive and CD45RA-negative memory subsets.

Sequences were obtained from memory CD4+ T cells sorted from blood. Subset described: CD45RA-negative fraction. The V gene is TRBV7-2, the J gene TRBJ2-7; D is unclear. The TCR was taken from a man aged 30 to 39 in good health. Written as DNA, the CDR3 is TGTGCCAGCAGCTTTAGGGTCGAGCAGTACTTC. It yields the protein CASSFRVEQYF.